This TCR beta chain is from a study of T cell responses to AZD1222 COVID-19 vaccine. Study conclusions and caveats: The span of vaccine-associated CD4 TCRs extended across spike, with dominance at 160-218 and 743-854.

This clone showed up just a few times. No antigen is known for it. Some clones are missing from TCRdb's copy, which holds only in-frame ones; the method was immunoSEQ multiplex PCR. Of about 100,000 clones in the sample, about 86% were seen once. The CDR3 is made up of 14 amino acids. CDR1 SGHVS and CDR2 FNYEAQ come from the germline V gene. V lost 7 bases to trimming and J lost 3 bases, with 14 bases between them. This sequence joins TRBV7-6 and TRBJ2-3; tentatively, D is TRBD1 (6 bases). This TCR was recovered from an adult in good health. The specimen was peripheral blood, collected on day 0 of AZD1222 vaccination. In DNA, the CDR3 is TGTGCCAGCACACAGGGTCCTAGGACAGATACGCAGTATTTT. Its translation: CASTQGPRTDTQYF. The complete variable domain, with remaining parts taken from reference TRBV7-6 and TRBJ2-3, reads GAGVSQSPRYKVTKRGQDVALRCDPISGHVSLYWYRQALGQGPEFLTYFNYEAQQDKSGLPNDRFSAERPEGSISTLTIQRTEQRDSAMYRCASTQGPRTDTQYFGPGTRLTVL.